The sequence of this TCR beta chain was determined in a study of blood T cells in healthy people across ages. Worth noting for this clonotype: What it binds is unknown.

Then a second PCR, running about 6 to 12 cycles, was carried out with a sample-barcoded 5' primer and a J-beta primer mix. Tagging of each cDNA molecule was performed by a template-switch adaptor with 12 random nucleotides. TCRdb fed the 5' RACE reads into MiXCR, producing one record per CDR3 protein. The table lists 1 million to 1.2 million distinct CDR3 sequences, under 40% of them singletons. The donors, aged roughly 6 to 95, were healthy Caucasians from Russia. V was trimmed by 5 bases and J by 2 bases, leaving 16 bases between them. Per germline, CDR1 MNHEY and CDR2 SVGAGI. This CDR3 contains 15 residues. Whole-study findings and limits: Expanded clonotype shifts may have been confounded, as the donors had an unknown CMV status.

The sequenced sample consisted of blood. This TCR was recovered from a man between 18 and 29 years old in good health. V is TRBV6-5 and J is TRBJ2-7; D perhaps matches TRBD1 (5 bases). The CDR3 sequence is CASSPETALPYEQYF. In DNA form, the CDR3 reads TGTGCCAGCAGTCCCGAGACAGCATTACCCTACGAGCAGTACTTC.